Presented here are 15 T cell receptor beta chains from one specimen sequenced in a study of shared clonotypes between healthy human individuals. This table comes from immunoSEQ multiplex PCR, and its TCRdb copy is limited to in-frame clones, with some not included. The sample holds some 580,000 clones; 98% are singletons and the top ten take 0.25% to 0.35%. Terminally differentiated effector memory CD45RA+ cells were excluded from the naive CD8 cells, which were CD45RO-negative and positively selected for CCR7. Sequencing was carried out using naive CD8+ T cells sorted from blood. These receptors were collected from a man aged 30 to 39 in good health.

This rearrangement joins TRBV28 to TRBJ2-1; TRBD2 matches 7 bases. After removal of 6 bases from V and 8 bases from J, the junction contained 16 bases not matched to a gene. The CDR3 contains 16 residues. In germline, CDR1 is MDHEN, CDR2 SYDVKM. CDR3 residues: CASRPRGMREWDEQFF. DNA for the CDR3: TGTGCCAGCAGACCCCGGGGGATGCGGGAGTGGGATGAGCAGTTCTTC.

This chain joins TRBV5-4 and TRBJ2-1; D remains ambiguous. Trimming pared 3 bases from V and 8 bases from J, leaving 18 bases between. The germline V gene has CDR1 SGHNT and CDR2 YYREEE (reference sequence). The CDR3 sequence is 15 residues long. CDR3 region: CASSSDLGNGHEQFF. The CDR3 DNA reads TGTGCCAGCAGCTCCGACCTTGGGAATGGCCATGAGCAGTTCTTC.

This sequence joins TRBV11-3 and TRBJ2-7, with TRBD2 matching 10 bases. The CDR3 covers 14 residues. J lost 5 bases, V lost 4 bases, and 5 bases had no gene match. Germline V gives CDR1 SGHNT, CDR2 YENEEA. The CDR3 DNA sequence: TGTGCCAGCAGCTCCCTCCTAGCGGGAGACGAGCAGTACTTC. Translated: CASSSLLAGDEQYF. Full variable domain (outside the CDR3, taken from reference TRBV11-3 and TRBJ2-7): EAGVVQSPRYKIIEKKQPVAFWCNPISGHNTLYWYLQNLGQGPELLIRYENEEAVDDSQLPKDRFSAERLKGVDSTLKIQPAELGDSAVYLCASSSLLAGDEQYFGPGTRLTVT.

The gene calls are TRBV9 and TRBJ2-1; TRBD2 matches at 10 bases. Germline V gene lookup returns CDR1 SGDLS and CDR2 YYNGEE. The CDR3 is 18 residues long. The V segment lost 0 bases and the J segment 6 bases; nucleotides outside the gene matches: 12. CDR3: CASSVGVAGTSESNEQFF. CDR3 coding DNA: TGTGCCAGCAGCGTAGGGGTAGCAGGGACTAGCGAGTCCAATGAGCAGTTCTTC.

This chain connects TRBV6-5 to TRBJ2-2; D possibly corresponds to TRBD1 (5 bases). The germline gives CDR1 MNHEY, CDR2 SVGAGI. The CDR3 spans 13 residues. The V end was cut by 5 bases, the J end by 1 base, with 5 bases between. This chain's CDR3 is CASSDRNTGELFF. The CDR3 nucleotides read TGTGCCAGCAGTGACAGGAACACCGGGGAGCTGTTTTTT.

This sequence joins TRBV7-3 and TRBJ2-7; 8 bases agree with TRBD2. The CDR3 length is 15 residues. After removal of 4 bases from V and 6 bases from J, the junction contained 11 bases not matched to a gene. Germline V lookup: CDR1 SGHTA, CDR2 FQGTGA. The chain's CDR3 is CASSSPGLVGSEQYF. The CDR3 bases are TGTGCCAGCAGCTCGCCGGGACTAGTTGGGTCCGAGCAGTACTTC.

This chain connects TRBV11-2 to TRBJ1-2; D gene unclear. V was shortened by 1 base and J by 1 base, with 4 bases between the two germline ends. The germline gives CDR1 SGHAT, CDR2 FQNNGV. The CDR3 runs to 13 residues. DNA for the CDR3: TGTGCCAGCAGCTTAGGAGTTAACTATGGCTACACCTTC. This encodes CASSLGVNYGYTF.

The chain is built from TRBV7-2 and TRBJ2-1, with 9 bases fitting TRBD2. The CDR3 is 14 amino acids. V dropped 6 bases and J dropped 6; count of bases not matched to a gene: 6. Germline V gene data show CDR1 as SGHTA and CDR2 as FQGNSA. CDR3: CASSLAGLLNEQFF. The DNA for the CDR3 is TGTGCCAGCAGTCTAGCGGGACTACTCAATGAGCAGTTCTTC.

This chain joins TRBV6-5 and TRBJ1-1; TRBD1 aligns across 7 bases. Germline V gives CDR1 MNHEY, CDR2 SVGAGI. The junction had 4 bases not matched to a gene; V was cut back by 5 bases and J by 7 bases. The CDR3 loop spans 12 amino acids. The CDR3 loop reads CASSTPGGEAFF. The CDR3 nucleotides are TGTGCCAGCAGTACACCAGGGGGTGAAGCTTTCTTT.

This clone was recorded only once. The V call is TRBV5-4, the J call TRBJ2-2; no definite D call. CDR1 and CDR2 (germline): SGHNT, YYREEE (reference sequence). Trimming took 1 base from V and 3 from J, leaving 4 bases between them. The CDR3 contains 13 residues. The CDR3 nucleotides are TGTGCCAGCAGCTTGTGGGACACCGGGGAGCTGTTTTTT. Residues: CASSLWDTGELFF.

V gene TRBV11-3 combines with J gene TRBJ2-1; possibly TRBD2 for D (5 bases). The germline V and J ends were trimmed by 5 bases and 7 bases, with 12 bases remaining between them. The germline V gene has CDR1 SGHNT and CDR2 YENEEA. This CDR3 region has 13 residues. CDR3 bases: TGTGCCAGCAGCCCCGGTGGCGGGAATGAGCAGTTCTTC. Protein: CASSPGGGNEQFF.

This clone was seen only a few times. This sequence joins TRBV7-9 and TRBJ2-1; 10 bases agree with TRBD1. After removal of 1 base from V and 15 bases from J, the junction contained 12 bases not matched to a gene. Germline V gene data show CDR1 as SEHNR and CDR2 as FQNEAQ (reference sequence). The CDR3 has 15 amino acids. In nucleotides, the CDR3 is TGTGCCAGCAGCTTAGTATCTCCCGGACAGGGGGTAGGGTTCTTC. It is translated as CASSLVSPGQGVGFF. Full variable domain (remainder filled in from reference TRBV7-9 and TRBJ2-1): DTGVSQNPRHKITKRGQNVTFRCDPISEHNRLYWYRQTLGQGPEFLTYFQNEAQLEKSRLLSDRFSAERPKGSFSTLEIQRTEQGDSAMYLCASSLVSPGQGVGFFGPGTRLTVL.

This clone was detected only once. The chain uses TRBV27 and TRBJ1-1, with 9 nucleotides matching TRBD1. V was clipped by 7 bases and J by 6 bases; unmatched bases: 6. This CDR3 spans 13 amino acids. Per the germline V gene, CDR1 is MNHEY and CDR2 is SMNVEV (reference sequence). This chain's CDR3 is CASKTQGASEAFF. Written as DNA, the CDR3 is TGTGCCAGCAAAACACAGGGGGCCTCTGAAGCTTTCTTT.

The chain is built from TRBV2 and TRBJ2-7; 8 nucleotides match TRBD1. This CDR3 has 15 residues. Germline V gene data show CDR1 as SNHLY and CDR2 as FYNNEI. V lost 5 bases and J lost 0; bases outside the gene matches: 6. CDR3 region: CASSRDRGSSYEQYF. CDR3 sequence (DNA): TGTGCCAGCAGTAGAGACAGGGGAAGCTCCTACGAGCAGTACTTC.

V usage is TRBV9 and J usage is TRBJ2-3, with TRBD2 matching over 14 bases. Germline trimming cut 2 bases from V and 0 bases from J; bases unmatched to any gene: 5. Per germline, CDR1 SGDLS and CDR2 YYNGEE. The CDR3 length is 18 residues. The CDR3 loop is CASSVEGLAGASTDTQYF. The CDR3 DNA reads as TGTGCCAGCAGCGTCGAGGGACTAGCGGGAGCAAGCACAGATACGCAGTATTTT.